The 27 T cell receptor beta chains listed next were all sequenced from one sample in a study of shared clonotypes between healthy human individuals (dated by TCRdb to 2018 to 2021). The library was generated by the immunoSEQ multiplex PCR assay. This immuneACCESS table, as held by TCRdb, lists in-frame sequences with V and J called but not all clones. Of the missing ones, under half trace to an unresolved V gene in checked studies; the others have no known cause. The sample table shows 950,000 to 1,100,000 clones, and about 80% are seen once. The top ten clones comprise roughly 0.65% of the sample. The sample consisted of memory CD4+ T cells from PBMCs. The label giving this sample's cell subset or site can be read as: CD45RA-negative fraction. The receptors stem from a man younger than 30 in good health. Some clones in this sample may be carry-over from other donors' samples.

Points on this clone: At the DNA level, this CDR3 is encoded by other sequences in the same sample as well. The chain has TRBV7-3 and TRBJ2-1, with D tentatively TRBD1 (5 bases). The CDR3 covers 15 residues. Trimming took 2 bases from V and 4 from J, leaving 12 bases between them. Germline V gene data show CDR1 as SGHTA and CDR2 as FQGTGA. The CDR3 spells CASSLGAGSYNEQFF. CDR3 DNA: TGTGCCAGCAGCTTAGGGGCCGGTAGTTACAATGAGCAGTTCTTC.

The chain carries TRBV10-2 and TRBJ1-5; D is ambiguous. The CDR3 has 16 amino acids. Between the trimmed V and J ends, which lost 0 bases and 2 bases, there was a span of 11 bases. Germline V gene lookup returns CDR1 WSHSY and CDR2 SAAADI. The CDR3 loop is CASSESTPGGNQPQHF. As DNA, the CDR3 is TGCGCCAGCAGTGAGTCAACGCCTGGGGGCAATCAGCCCCAGCATTTT.

The chain joins TRBV4-1 to TRBJ1-2, with D perhaps matching TRBD1 (6 bases). The length of the CDR3 is 15 residues. V lost 1 base to trimming and J lost 5 bases, with 14 bases between them. Per the germline V gene, CDR1 is MGHRA and CDR2 is YSYEKL. The CDR3 loop is CASSQGGQFHYGYTF. CDR3 bases: TGCGCCAGCAGCCAAGGTGGACAGTTTCATTATGGCTACACCTTC.

The V call is TRBV27, the J call TRBJ2-1; 14 bases match TRBD2. Germline V gene sequence: CDR1 MNHEY, CDR2 SMNVEV (reference sequence). The CDR3 length is 19 residues. V was clipped by 6 bases and J by 5 bases; unmatched bases: 15. This CDR3 reads CASREGTSGRVVRDNEQFF. In DNA, the CDR3 is TGTGCCAGCAGGGAGGGGACTAGCGGGAGAGTGGTGAGGGACAATGAGCAGTTCTTC.

Notes on this clone: Different DNA sequences within this sample yield the same CDR3. The chain combines TRBV18 with TRBJ2-1; a possible D gene is TRBD1 (5 bases). The V end lost 0 bases, the J end lost 3 bases, and 9 bases lay between the germline ends. Per germline, CDR1 KGHSH and CDR2 LQKENI. The CDR3 runs to 15 residues. CDR3 coding DNA: TGTGCCAGCTCACCACCCACAGGAAGCTACAATGAGCAGTTCTTC. Encoded protein: CASSPPTGSYNEQFF.

This rearrangement joins TRBV7-2 to TRBJ1-4; D unresolved. With 5 bases removed from V and 5 bases from J, the gap between germline ends came to 9 bases. CDR3 length: 13 residues. Germline CDR1 reads SGHTA; CDR2 reads FQGNSA. The CDR3 loop reads CASSREGNEKLFF. CDR3 sequence (DNA): TGTGCCAGCAGCCGAGAAGGCAATGAAAAACTGTTTTTT.

This rearrangement joins TRBV5-8 to TRBJ2-1, with 8 bases aligning to TRBD1. This CDR3 comprises 12 residues. From germline, CDR1 is SGHTS and CDR2 YDEGEE. J gave up 15 bases and V 4 bases, and 9 bases lay outside the gene matches. The CDR3 coding sequence is TGTGCCAGCAGCGTTTCAGGGGGCCTGGGGTTCTTC. Protein: CASSVSGGLGFF. The full variable domain, completed using reference TRBV5-8 and TRBJ2-1, is EAGVTQSPTHLIKTRGQQATLRCSPISGHTSVYWYQQALGLGLQFLLWYDEGEERNRGNFPPRFSGRQFPNYSSELNVNALELEDSALYLCASSVSGGLGFFGPGTRLTVL.

This chain joins TRBV5-1 and TRBJ2-1, with 8 nucleotides matching TRBD1. V dropped 3 bases and J dropped 15; count of bases not matched to a gene: 11. CDR1 and CDR2 (germline): SGHRS, YFSETQ. The CDR3 consists of 13 residues. Written as DNA, the CDR3 is TGCGCCAGCAGCTCCCAGGACAGGGCTTCGAGGTTCTTC. Translated, it gives CASSSQDRASRFF.

The V call is TRBV18, the J call TRBJ1-1, with TRBD1 as a possible D gene (5 bases). Trimming stripped 2 bases from V and 0 bases from J, with 10 bases between. This CDR3 comprises 15 residues. Per the germline V gene, CDR1 is KGHSH and CDR2 is LQKENI. CDR3 protein: CASSPGRGMNTEAFF. CDR3 DNA: TGTGCCAGCTCACCAGGTCGGGGGATGAACACTGAAGCTTTCTTT.

This clone has a handful of counts. CDR3 residues: CASSPSRRDRGYTGELFF. In nucleotides, the CDR3 is TGTGCCAGCAGCCCTTCCCGGCGGGACAGGGGTTATACCGGGGAGCTGTTTTTT. V gene TRBV7-9 combines with J gene TRBJ2-2, with 10 bases aligning to TRBD1. The CDR3 sequence is 18 residues long. Germline V gives CDR1 SEHNR, CDR2 FQNEAQ (reference sequence). V trimming: 5 bases; J trimming: 5 bases; junction bases outside the gene matches: 14.

This clone appeared a single time. The V gene is TRBV15, the J gene TRBJ2-1, with unresolved D. CDR3 length: 11 residues. CDR1 is LNHNV, CDR2 YYDKDF, per germline (reference sequence). V lost 5 bases to trimming and J lost 10 bases, with 9 bases between them. CDR3 region: CATSGYREQFF. The CDR3 bases are TGTGCCACCAGCGGCTATCGCGAGCAGTTCTTC.

This clone has only a few counts. A junction end diverges from the germline sequence, so it may reflect a read error. The V call is TRBV6-5, the J call TRBJ2-6; no clear D gene. The CDR3 spans 13 residues. Germline CDR1 reads MNHEY; CDR2 reads SVGAGI. Here the CDR3 DNA reads TGTGCCAGCGGCCCAACTGGGGTCAACGTCCTGACTTTC. It encodes CASGPTGVNVLTF.

V gene TRBV7-3 combines with J gene TRBJ1-2, with D unresolved. This CDR3 comprises 15 residues. The V gene lost 0 bases and the J gene lost 7 bases, with 15 bases spanning the gap. Germline V lookup: CDR1 SGHTA, CDR2 FQGTGA. Here the CDR3 reads CASSLTGSAAPGYTF. In DNA form, the CDR3 reads TGTGCCAGCAGCTTAACGGGATCAGCGGCCCCTGGCTACACCTTC.

The chain joins TRBV15 to TRBJ2-1; 10 nucleotides line up with TRBD2. The CDR3 consists of 16 residues. Losses at the gene ends were 1 base for V and 7 bases for J; bases not matched to a gene: 7. Germline-derived CDR1 and CDR2 are LNHNV and YYDKDF (reference sequence). CDR3 coding DNA: TGTGCCACCAGCAGAGCCGGAGCGGGAGGGCTGAATGAGCAGTTCTTC. Translated, it gives CATSRAGAGGLNEQFF.

This clone occurred many times. This CDR3 is also generated by other DNA sequences in the sample. The rearrangement links TRBV29-1 to TRBJ2-7; D is possibly TRBD1 (6 bases). This CDR3 comprises 14 residues. Germline V gene data show CDR1 as SQVTM and CDR2 as ANQGSEA. Trimming shortened V by 5 bases and J by 2 bases, and 16 bases separated the two germline ends. The CDR3 spells CSVSSGGRPYEQYF. CDR3 DNA sequence: TGCAGCGTTAGTAGTGGGGGCAGGCCCTACGAGCAGTACTTC.

The V and J genes are TRBV6-5 and TRBJ2-3, with D hard to call. The V gene's germline CDR1 is MNHEY and CDR2 SVGAGI. V lost 6 bases and J lost 0, with 13 bases in between. The CDR3 is 15 residues long. CDR3 nucleotide sequence: TGTGCCAGCAGACCCGGGCCCGTTAGCACAGATACGCAGTATTTT. Translated: CASRPGPVSTDTQYF.

The chain uses TRBV6-1 and TRBJ2-7; no clear D. CDR1 and CDR2 (germline): MNHNS, SASEGT. This CDR3 spans 15 amino acids. V gave up 1 base and J gave up 3 bases, with 13 bases separating them. In DNA, the CDR3 is TGTGCCAGCAGTGAAGAAGGTTGGGTTTACTACGAGCAGTACTTC. It is translated as CASSEEGWVYYEQYF.

The J gene is TRBJ2-1, the V gene TRBV6-1; D may be TRBD1 (5 bases). The CDR3 runs 15 residues. Trimming took 5 bases from V and 4 from J, leaving 15 bases between them. From germline, CDR1 is MNHNS and CDR2 SASEGT. The CDR3 protein is CASSPDRDFYNEQFF. CDR3 coding DNA: TGTGCCAGCAGTCCAGACAGAGACTTTTACAATGAGCAGTTCTTC.

This chain joins TRBV5-1 and TRBJ1-1; 10 positions match TRBD1. The CDR3 spans 18 residues. J lost 0 bases, V lost 1 base, and 9 bases had no gene match. CDR1 and CDR2 (germline): SGHRS, YFSETQ. The CDR3 is CASSLSFGTGALNTEAFF. CDR3 coding DNA: TGCGCCAGCAGCTTGAGTTTTGGGACAGGGGCCCTGAACACTGAAGCTTTCTTT.

The chain uses TRBV28 and TRBJ1-5, with unresolved D. V was clipped by 4 bases and J by 2 bases, with 18 bases between them. The CDR3 loop spans 17 amino acids. Germline assignment: CDR1 MDHEN and CDR2 SYDVKM. The CDR3 is CASSSPPHRRGNQPQHF. CDR3 coding DNA: TGTGCCAGCAGTTCCCCCCCCCATCGGCGAGGCAATCAGCCCCAGCATTTT.

In regard to this clone: Different DNA sequences within this sample yield the same CDR3. The V call is TRBV27, the J call TRBJ2-7; 10 bases align to TRBD2. Germline V gene data show CDR1 as MNHEY and CDR2 as SMNVEV (reference sequence). V trimming: 5 bases; J trimming: 0 bases; junction bases outside the gene matches: 1. This CDR3 contains 14 residues. For the CDR3, the DNA is TGTGCCAGCAGTCGACTAGCGGGCTCCTACGAGCAGTACTTC. Translated: CASSRLAGSYEQYF.

The rearrangement joins TRBV2 to TRBJ1-5; D gene unclear. With 2 bases removed from V and 5 bases from J, the gap between germline ends came to 7 bases. Per germline, CDR1 SNHLY and CDR2 FYNNEI. The CDR3 contains 13 residues. The CDR3 DNA reads as TGTGCCAGCAGTGAACTGGGGTATCAGCCCCAGCATTTT. This gives the protein CASSELGYQPQHF.

The rearrangement uses TRBV11-2 and TRBJ1-4, with 8 bases fitting TRBD1. V was pared by 8 bases and J by 6 bases, with 5 bases of the junction left unmatched. The germline V gene has CDR1 SGHAT and CDR2 FQNNGV. CDR3 length: 13 amino acids. The chain's CDR3 is CASARGRDEKLFF. DNA for the CDR3: TGTGCCAGCGCCAGGGGGCGGGATGAAAAACTGTTTTTT. Variable domain in full (rest from reference TRBV11-2 and TRBJ1-4): EAGVAQSPRYKIIEKRQSVAFWCNPISGHATLYWYQQILGQGPKLLIQFQNNGVVDDSQLPKDRFSAERLKGVDSTLKIQPAKLEDSAVYLCASARGRDEKLFFGSGTQLSVL.

As concerns this clone: Other nucleotide sequences from this sample produce the same CDR3. This sequence joins TRBV7-9 and TRBJ1-2; D not certain. V was trimmed by 5 bases and J by 1 base, leaving 5 bases between them. The CDR3 spans 12 residues. Germline assignment: CDR1 SEHNR and CDR2 FQNEAQ (reference sequence). CDR3 region: CASSRDNYGYTF. The CDR3 coding sequence is TGTGCCAGCAGCCGAGATAACTATGGCTACACCTTC.

The J gene is TRBJ1-1, the V gene TRBV18; the match to TRBD1 covers 8 bases. The CDR3 is 14 amino acids. Germline V gene lookup returns CDR1 KGHSH and CDR2 LQKENI. Germline trimming cut 1 base from V and 4 bases from J; bases unmatched to any gene: 2. This CDR3 is CASSPRQGTTEAFF. DNA of the CDR3: TGTGCCAGCTCACCACGACAGGGGACCACTGAAGCTTTCTTT. Full variable domain (remainder filled in from reference TRBV18 and TRBJ1-1): NAGVMQNPRHLVRRRGQEARLRCSPMKGHSHVYWYRQLPEEGLKFMVYLQKENIIDESGMPKERFSAEFPKEGPSILRIQQVVRGDSAAYFCASSPRQGTTEAFFGQGTRLTVV.

V and J are TRBV28 and TRBJ1-2, with 9 bases fitting TRBD1. This CDR3 region has 12 residues. The junction had 9 bases not matched to a gene; V was cut back by 10 bases and J by 9 bases. Germline CDR1 is MDHEN and CDR2 is SYDVKM. The CDR3 bases are TGTGCCACACGACAGGGGGGTATACGCTACACCTTC. Amino acids: CATRQGGIRYTF.

This clone was seen just once. The genes are TRBV18 and TRBJ2-7, with 9 positions matching TRBD1. V lost 0 bases and J lost 3; bases outside the gene matches: 12. CDR3 size: 18 residues. From germline, CDR1 is KGHSH and CDR2 LQKENI. CDR3 loop: CASSPPFGPGQGFYEQYF. The CDR3 DNA is TGTGCCAGCTCACCACCTTTCGGGCCGGGACAGGGTTTCTACGAGCAGTACTTC.